This T cell receptor (beta chain) was profiled in a study of T cell repertoires in cytomegalovirus infection. Turning to the study itself: It can be stated that public TCR beta signatures indicated CMV infection as well as a matching HLA type. Whole-study findings and limits: Within the response measured ex vivo, HLA-C-restricted CMV-specific TCR beta clonotypes were dominant. Identification of carriers of CMV plus the relevant HLA was performed using cumulative public TCR beta family frequency.

Germline V CDR1 and CDR2: MNHEY, SMNVEV (reference sequence). This CDR3 is built from 14 residues. Turning to this clonotype: What it binds is not known. A junction end diverges from the germline sequence, so it may reflect a read error.

MiXCR, run by TCRdb on the reads, gives a single entry per CDR3 protein. The data contain roughly 640,000 distinct CDR3 sequences, 20% to 25% of them singletons. The source material was CD8+ T cells from PBMCs. V gene TRBV27 combines with J gene TRBJ2-6; D is unresolved. The TCR was taken from a human donor in good health (CMV status not recorded). Some clones in this sample may be carry-over from other donors' samples. This CDR3 is CASSFLPGTNVLTF. The CDR3 nucleotides are TGTGCCAGCAGTTTTCTCCCTGGGACCAACGTCCTGACTTTC.